Described below is a single TCR beta chain sequence and its context. The record originates from a study of blood T cell repertoires in COVID-19. Sequencing was performed with immunoSEQ multiplex PCR; in TCRdb, only in-frame clones are kept and a portion is missing. The sample lists 150,000 or so clones; around 90% were seen once. The V and J ends lost 2 bases and 6 bases, in that order; junction bases with no gene match: 4. There are 15 residues in the CDR3. Germline lookup yields CDR1 SGHTA and CDR2 FQGNSA. This clonotype originated in a man aged 50 to 60 with acute or convalescent COVID-19. The chain is built from TRBV7-2 and TRBJ1-6; 7 positions agree with TRBD1. Specimen: peripheral blood. The CDR3 here is CASSLSKGANSPLHF. Written as DNA, the CDR3 is TGTGCCAGCAGCTTATCTAAGGGGGCTAATTCACCCCTCCACTTT.